This T cell receptor beta chain was captured in a study of OX40 agonist ivuxolimab in advanced cancers. Profiling relied on immunoSEQ multiplex PCR, and the TCRdb table lists in-frame clones only, not all of them. The sample has some 60,000 clones, 91% seen once. The study's findings and limits: Some nonresponders also had low normalized T-cell clonal expansion. On average, a greater number of expanded clones characterised CD8+ T cells relative to CD4+. At 0.1 to 3.0 mg/kg and by week 6, CD4+ and CD8+ T cells in the blood had expanded clonally.

In the case of this clone: Its antigen remains unidentified.

The TCR sequence derives from an adult with an advanced solid tumor such as melanoma, head and neck, liver or kidney cancer. Source: CD4+ or CD8+ T cells sorted from blood, taken in a trial of the OX40 agonist ivuxolimab.

The CDR3 loop reads CASSSSGRGGVYEQYF. For the CDR3, the DNA is TGTGCCAGCAGTTCATCGGGACGTGGGGGAGTGTACGAGCAGTACTTC. This chain links TRBV28 with TRBJ2-7; D may match TRBD1 or TRBD2 (5 bases each). Trimming cost V 4 bases and J 4 bases, with 20 bases left between them. The germline CDR1 and CDR2 sequences are MDHEN and SYDVKM. The CDR3 runs to 16 residues. Looking up the rest from reference TRBV28 and TRBJ2-7 gives the full variable domain: DVKVTQSSRYLVKRTGEKVFLECVQDMDHENMFWYRQDPGLGLRLIYFSYDVKMKEKGDIPEGYSVSREKKERFSLILESASTNQTSMYLCASSSSGRGGVYEQYFGPGTRLTVT.